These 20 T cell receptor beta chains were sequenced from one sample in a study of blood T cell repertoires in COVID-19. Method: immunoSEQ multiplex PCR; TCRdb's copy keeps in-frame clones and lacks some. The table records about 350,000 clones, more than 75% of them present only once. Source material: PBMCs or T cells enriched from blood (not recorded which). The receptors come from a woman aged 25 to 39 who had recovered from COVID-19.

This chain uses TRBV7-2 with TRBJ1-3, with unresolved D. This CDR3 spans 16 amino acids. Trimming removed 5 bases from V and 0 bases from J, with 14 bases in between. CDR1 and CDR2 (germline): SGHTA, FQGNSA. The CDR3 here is CASSRAVKSSGNTIYF. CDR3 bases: TGTGCCAGCAGCCGCGCGGTGAAGAGCTCTGGAAACACCATATATTTT.

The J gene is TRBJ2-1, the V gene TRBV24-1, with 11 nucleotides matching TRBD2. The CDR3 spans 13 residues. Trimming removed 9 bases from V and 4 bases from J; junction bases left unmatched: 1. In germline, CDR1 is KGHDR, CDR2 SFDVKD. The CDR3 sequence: CATGTSGYNEQFF. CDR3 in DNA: TGTGCCACCGGGACTAGCGGATACAATGAGCAGTTCTTC.

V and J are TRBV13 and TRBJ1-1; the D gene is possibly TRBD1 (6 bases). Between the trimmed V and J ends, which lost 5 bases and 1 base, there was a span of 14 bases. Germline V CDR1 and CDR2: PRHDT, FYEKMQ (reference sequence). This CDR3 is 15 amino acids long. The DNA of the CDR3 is TGTGCCAGCAGCGACCGACAGGCTTCGAACACTGAAGCTTTCTTT. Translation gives CASSDRQASNTEAFF.

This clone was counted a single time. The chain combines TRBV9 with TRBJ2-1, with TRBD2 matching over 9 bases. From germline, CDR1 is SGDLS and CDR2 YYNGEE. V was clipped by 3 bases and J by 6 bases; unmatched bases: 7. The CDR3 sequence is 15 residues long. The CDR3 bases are TGTGCCAGCAGCGCGGGACTAGCCCCCTCCAATGAGCAGTTCTTC. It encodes CASSAGLAPSNEQFF.

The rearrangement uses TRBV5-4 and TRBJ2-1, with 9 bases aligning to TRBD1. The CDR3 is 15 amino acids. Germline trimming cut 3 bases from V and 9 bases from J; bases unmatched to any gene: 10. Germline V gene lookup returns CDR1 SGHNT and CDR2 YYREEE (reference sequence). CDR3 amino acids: CASSSGQGVFGEQFF. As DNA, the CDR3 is TGTGCCAGCAGCTCGGGACAGGGAGTCTTCGGTGAGCAGTTCTTC.

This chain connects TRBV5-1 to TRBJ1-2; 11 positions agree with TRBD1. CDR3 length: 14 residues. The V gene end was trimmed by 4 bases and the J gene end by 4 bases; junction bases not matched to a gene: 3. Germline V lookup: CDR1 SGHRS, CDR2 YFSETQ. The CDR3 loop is CASSMDRGLYGYTF. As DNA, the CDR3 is TGCGCCAGCAGCATGGACAGGGGGCTCTATGGCTACACCTTC. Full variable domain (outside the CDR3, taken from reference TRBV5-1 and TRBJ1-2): KAGVTQTPRYLIKTRGQQVTLSCSPISGHRSVSWYQQTPGQGLQFLFEYFSETQRNKGNFPGRFSGRQFSNSRSEMNVSTLELGDSALYLCASSMDRGLYGYTFGSGTRLTVV.

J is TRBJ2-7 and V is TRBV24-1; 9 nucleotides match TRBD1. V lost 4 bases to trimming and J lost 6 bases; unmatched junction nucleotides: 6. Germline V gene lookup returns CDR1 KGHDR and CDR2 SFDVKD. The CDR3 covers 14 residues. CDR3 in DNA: TGTGCCACCAGTGAAGGAGACAGGGGGAGCGAGCAGTACTTC. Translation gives CATSEGDRGSEQYF.

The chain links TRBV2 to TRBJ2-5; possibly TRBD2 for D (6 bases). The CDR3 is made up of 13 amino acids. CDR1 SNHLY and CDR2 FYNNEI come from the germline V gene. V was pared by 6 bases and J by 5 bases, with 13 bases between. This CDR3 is CASSSTSRETQYF. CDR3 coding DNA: TGTGCCAGCAGCTCAACTAGCCGGGAGACCCAGTACTTC. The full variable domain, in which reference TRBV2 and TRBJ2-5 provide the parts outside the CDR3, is EPEVTQTPSHQVTQMGQEVILRCVPISNHLYFYWYRQILGQKVEFLVSFYNNEISEKSEIFDDQFSVERPDGSNFTLKIRSTKLEDSAMYFCASSSTSRETQYFGPGTRLLVL.

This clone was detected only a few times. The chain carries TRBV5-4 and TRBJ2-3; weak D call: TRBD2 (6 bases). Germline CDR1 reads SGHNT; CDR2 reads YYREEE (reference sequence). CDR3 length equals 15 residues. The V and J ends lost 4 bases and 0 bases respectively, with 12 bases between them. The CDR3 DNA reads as TGTGCCAGCAGCCCCGGGACTCGCAGCACAGATACGCAGTATTTT. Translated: CASSPGTRSTDTQYF.

CDR3 sequence (DNA): TGTGCCAGCATACCTGCAGGGGTAACTGGAAACACCATATATTTT. It specifies CASIPAGVTGNTIYF. This chain joins TRBV6-5 and TRBJ1-3, with D possibly matching TRBD1 (6 bases). The CDR3 is 15 amino acids. V shed 7 bases and J shed 2 bases, with 15 bases lying between them. Germline V lookup: CDR1 MNHEY, CDR2 SVGAGI.

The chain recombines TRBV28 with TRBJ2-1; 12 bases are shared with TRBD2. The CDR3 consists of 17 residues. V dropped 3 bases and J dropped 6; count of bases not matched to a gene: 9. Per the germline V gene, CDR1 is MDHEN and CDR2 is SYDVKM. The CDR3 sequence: CASSLASGGAMGNEQFF. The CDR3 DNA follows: TGTGCCAGCAGTTTGGCTAGCGGGGGGGCCATGGGCAATGAGCAGTTCTTC. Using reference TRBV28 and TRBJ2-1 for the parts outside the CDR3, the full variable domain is DVKVTQSSRYLVKRTGEKVFLECVQDMDHENMFWYRQDPGLGLRLIYFSYDVKMKEKGDIPEGYSVSREKKERFSLILESASTNQTSMYLCASSLASGGAMGNEQFFGPGTRLTVL.

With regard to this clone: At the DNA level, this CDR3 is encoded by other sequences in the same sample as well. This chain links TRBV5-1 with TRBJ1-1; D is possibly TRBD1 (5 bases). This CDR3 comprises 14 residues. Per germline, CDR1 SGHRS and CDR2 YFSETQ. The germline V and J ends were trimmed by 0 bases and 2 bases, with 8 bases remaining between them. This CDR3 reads CASSLGGSNTEAFF. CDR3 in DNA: TGCGCCAGCAGCTTGGGGGGCTCTAACACTGAAGCTTTCTTT.

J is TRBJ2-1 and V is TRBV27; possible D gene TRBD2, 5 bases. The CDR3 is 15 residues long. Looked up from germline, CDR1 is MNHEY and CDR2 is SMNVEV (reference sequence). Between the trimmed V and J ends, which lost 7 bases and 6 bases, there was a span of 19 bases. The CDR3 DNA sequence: TGTGCCAGCAACCTTAACGAGGGCAGCCCCAATGAGCAGTTCTTC. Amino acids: CASNLNEGSPNEQFF.

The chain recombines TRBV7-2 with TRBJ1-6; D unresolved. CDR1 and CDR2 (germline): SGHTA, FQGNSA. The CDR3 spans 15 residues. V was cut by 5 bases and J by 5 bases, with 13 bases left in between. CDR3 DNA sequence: TGTGCCAGCAGCCTCAGTGGTGCTGATAATTCACCCCTCCACTTT. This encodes CASSLSGADNSPLHF.

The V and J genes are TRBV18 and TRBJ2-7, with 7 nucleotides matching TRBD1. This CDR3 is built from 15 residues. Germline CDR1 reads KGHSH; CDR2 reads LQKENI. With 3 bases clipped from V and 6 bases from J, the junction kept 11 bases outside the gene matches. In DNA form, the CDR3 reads TGTGCCAGCTCACCTTCGGGACAGCCCGTCTCCGAGCAGTACTTC. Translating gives CASSPSGQPVSEQYF. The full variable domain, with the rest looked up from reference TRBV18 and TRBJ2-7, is NAGVMQNPRHLVRRRGQEARLRCSPMKGHSHVYWYRQLPEEGLKFMVYLQKENIIDESGMPKERFSAEFPKEGPSILRIQQVVRGDSAAYFCASSPSGQPVSEQYFGPGTRLTVT.

CDR3 DNA: TGTGCCAGCAGCCAAGATCGAAGCAGGAACCATAGCAATCAGCCCCAGCATTTT. As protein: CASSQDRSRNHSNQPQHF. This rearrangement joins TRBV3-1 (or the pseudogene TRBV3-2) to TRBJ1-5; D is undetermined. V lost 0 bases and J 0 bases, leaving 15 bases between the germline ends. The CDR3 is 18 amino acids. From germline, CDR1 is LGHDT and CDR2 YNNKEL (reference sequence).

In nucleotides, the CDR3 is TGTGCCAGCAGGCGACAGGGAAATCAGCCCCAGCATTTT. This gives the protein CASRRQGNQPQHF. The chain has TRBV6-5 and TRBJ1-5; 7 bases match TRBD1. Germline CDR1 MNHEY, CDR2 SVGAGI. V shed 6 bases and J 4 bases; nucleotides not matched to a gene: 3. There are 13 residues in the CDR3.

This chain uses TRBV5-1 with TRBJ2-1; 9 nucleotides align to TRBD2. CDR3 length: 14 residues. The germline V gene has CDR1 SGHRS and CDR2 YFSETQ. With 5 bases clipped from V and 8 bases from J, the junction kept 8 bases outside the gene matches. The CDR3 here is CASSPRRGGDEQFF. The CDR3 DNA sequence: TGCGCCAGCAGTCCCCGGCGGGGGGGCGATGAGCAGTTCTTC.

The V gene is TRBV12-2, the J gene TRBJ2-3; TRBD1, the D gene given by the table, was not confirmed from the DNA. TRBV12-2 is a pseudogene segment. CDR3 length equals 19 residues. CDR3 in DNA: TGTGCAAGTCGCTTCTTCAGGGTGGGCATTACTTCCAGCACAGATACGCAGTATTTT. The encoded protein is CASRFFRVGITSSTDTQYF.

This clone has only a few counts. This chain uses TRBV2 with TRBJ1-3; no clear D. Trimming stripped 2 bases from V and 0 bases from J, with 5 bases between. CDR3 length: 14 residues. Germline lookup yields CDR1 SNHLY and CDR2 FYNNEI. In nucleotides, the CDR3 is TGTGCCAGCAGTGAACCTCGCTCTGGAAACACCATATATTTT. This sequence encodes CASSEPRSGNTIYF.